This TCR beta chain was obtained from a study of CD8 T cells in ankylosing spondylitis. The CDR3 is 12 amino acids. Germline CDR1 reads SGHKS; CDR2 reads YYEKEE (reference sequence). Trimming cost V 1 base and J 6 bases, with 4 bases left between them. The table lists this clonotype with many counts. The antigen is not known. Using its own MiXCR run on the 5' RACE reads, TCRdb lists one record per CDR3 protein. This sample carries some 270,000 distinct CDR3 sequences, under 20% of them seen once, and the ten largest clones take more than 25%. Study results and limitations: Matched ankylosing spondylitis synovial fluid reportedly contained a significantly enriched population of disease-linked clones. Certain motif variants had earlier been reported in reactive arthritis synovial fluid and blood.

The chain has TRBV5-5 and TRBJ2-2; D is uncertain. Sample: blood, either unsorted or a sorted T cell fraction (not recorded which). The sequence came from a male donor with ankylosing spondylitis or in good health (not recorded which). Here the CDR3 DNA reads TGTGCCAGCAGCTTGTGGTCCGGGGAGCTGTTTTTT. Encoded protein: CASSLWSGELFF.